Included here is one TCR beta chain sequence, with context. These data belong to a study of cytomegalovirus exposure and HLA in healthy donors. V gave up 3 bases and J gave up 7 bases; unmatched junction bases: 12. The length of the CDR3 is 17 residues. CDR1 is MNHNS and CDR2 is SASEGT in the germline V gene. Both 60 Vbeta primers and 13 Jbeta primers went into the PCR. The repertoire was sequenced with immunoSEQ multiplex PCR; TCRdb's copy has only in-frame clones and lacks some. This sample's clone table lists about 33,000 clones. Source material: PBMCs. The rearrangement uses TRBV6-1 and TRBJ2-1; 10 bases fit TRBD1. This TCR derives from a middle-aged woman in good health and CMV-seropositive. DNA for the CDR3: TGTGCCAGCAGTGACCCGACAGGGGGCGTGGGGGGGAATGAGCAGTTCTTC. Its protein is CASSDPTGGVGGNEQFF.